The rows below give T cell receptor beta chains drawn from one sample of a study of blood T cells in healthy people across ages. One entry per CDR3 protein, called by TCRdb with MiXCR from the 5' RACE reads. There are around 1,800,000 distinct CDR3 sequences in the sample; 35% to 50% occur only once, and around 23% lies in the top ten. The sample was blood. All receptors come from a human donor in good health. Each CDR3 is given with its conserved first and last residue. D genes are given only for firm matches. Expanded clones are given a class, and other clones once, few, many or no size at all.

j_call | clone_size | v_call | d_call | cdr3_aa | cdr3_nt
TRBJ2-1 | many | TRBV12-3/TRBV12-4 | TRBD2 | CASSLGLAVEQFF | TGTGCCAGCAGTTTGGGACTAGCGGTTGAGCAGTTCTTC
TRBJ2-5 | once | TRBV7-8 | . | CASSVGSRLGVETQYF | TGTGCCAGCAGCGTTGGGAGTAGACTAGGAGTAGAGACCCAGTACTTC
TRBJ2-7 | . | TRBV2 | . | CASSENRPGEQYF | TGTGCCAGCAGTGAGAACCGACCGGGCGAGCAGTACTTC
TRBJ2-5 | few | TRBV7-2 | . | CASSVTGSRLERQYF | TGTGCCAGCAGCGTTACGGGCAGTCGATTGGAGCGGCAGTACTTC
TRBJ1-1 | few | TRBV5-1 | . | CASKPGMNTEAFF | TGCGCCAGCAAACCGGGAATGAACACTGAAGCTTTCTTT
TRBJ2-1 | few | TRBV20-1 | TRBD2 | CSARDPGRGGSYNEQFF | TGCAGTGCTAGAGATCCTGGGCGGGGGGGCTCCTACAATGAGCAGTTCTTC
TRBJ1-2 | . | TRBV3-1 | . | CASSQASRYGYAF | TGTGCCAGCAGCCAAGCTAGCAGATATGGCTACGCCTTC
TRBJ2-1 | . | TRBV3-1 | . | CASSQGLTTYNEQFF | TGTGCCAGCAGCCAAGGCTTAACCACCTACAATGAGCAGTTCTTC
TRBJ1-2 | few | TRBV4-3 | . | CASSQDFASYGYTF | TGCGCCAGCAGCCAAGATTTTGCGAGCTATGGCTACACCTTC
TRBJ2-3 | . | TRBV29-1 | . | CSGKGITDTQYF | TGCAGCGGAAAGGGTATCACAGATACGCAGTATTTT
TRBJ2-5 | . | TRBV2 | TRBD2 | CASTGLAGFQETQYF | TGTGCCAGCACCGGACTAGCGGGTTTCCAAGAGACCCAGTACTTC
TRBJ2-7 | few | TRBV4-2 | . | CASSQNVQVTSYEQYF | TGTGCCAGCAGCCAAAATGTCCAGGTCACCTCCTACGAGCAGTACTTC
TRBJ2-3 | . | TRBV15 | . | CATSRVLHADTQYF | TGTGCCACCAGCAGAGTTTTGCACGCAGATACGCAGTATTTT
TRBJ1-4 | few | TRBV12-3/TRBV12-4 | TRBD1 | CASSLTGNEKLFF | TGTGCCAGCTCATTGACAGGGAATGAAAAACTGTTTTTT
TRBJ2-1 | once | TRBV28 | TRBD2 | CASSSVGGAVEQFF | TGTGCCAGCAGTTCCGTCGGGGGGGCTGTGGAGCAGTTCTTC
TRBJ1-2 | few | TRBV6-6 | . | CASSYDQYIDGYTF | TGTGCCAGCAGTTACGACCAATACATAGATGGCTACACCTTC
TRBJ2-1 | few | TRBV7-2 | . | CASSFTGTPSYNEQFF | TGTGCCAGCAGCTTTACAGGGACCCCCTCCTACAATGAGCAGTTCTTC
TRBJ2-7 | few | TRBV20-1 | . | CSATTQRTGEQYF | TGCAGTGCTACAACACAGCGGACGGGCGAGCAGTACTTC
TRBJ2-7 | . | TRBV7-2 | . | CASSSSRDTYEQYF | TGTGCCAGCAGCTCGTCCCGGGACACCTACGAGCAGTACTTC
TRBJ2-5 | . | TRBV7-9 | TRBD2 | CASRRWASGGQEAQYF | TGTGCCAGCAGGAGGTGGGCTAGCGGGGGCCAAGAGGCCCAGTACTTC
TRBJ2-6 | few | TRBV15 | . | CATKMTGVSGANVLTF | TGTGCCACTAAGATGACAGGAGTCTCTGGGGCCAACGTCCTGACTTTC
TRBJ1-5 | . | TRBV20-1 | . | CSASQGRSNQPQHF | TGCAGTGCTTCTCAGGGACGGAGCAATCAGCCCCAGCATTTT
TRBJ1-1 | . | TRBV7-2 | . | CASSLQHGPEAFF | TGTGCCAGCAGCTTACAGCATGGCCCTGAAGCTTTCTTT
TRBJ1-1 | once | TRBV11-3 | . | CASSLGPGDEAFF | TGTGCTAGCAGCTTAGGTCCTGGGGATGAAGCTTTCTTT
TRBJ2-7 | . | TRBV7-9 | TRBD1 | CASSLDFTGTGDNEQYF | TGTGCCAGCAGCTTAGATTTTACCGGGACAGGGGATAACGAGCAGTACTTC
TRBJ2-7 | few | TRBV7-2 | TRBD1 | CASCLAGGDYEQYF | TGTGCCAGCTGCTTGGCAGGGGGTGACTACGAGCAGTACTTC
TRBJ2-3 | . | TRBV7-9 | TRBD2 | CASQTGGPDTQYF | TGTGCCAGCCAGACGGGGGGACCAGATACGCAGTATTTT